This T cell receptor beta chain comes out of a study of cytotoxic CD8 clonotypes in ibrutinib-treated CLL. Study conclusions and caveats: A difference in sampling times existed between sustained-remission and progressing patients. Public clonotypes were rare and shrank or held steady on treatment.

Note on this clone: No antigen is known for it.

Researchers set a sequencing depth target of 1 in 200,000 to 1 in 1 million T cells. The assay was immunoSEQ multiplex PCR, and TCRdb's table has in-frame clones only and misses some. The table lists about 130,000 clones, about 85% of them singletons, with about 3.3% in the top ten. This TCR came from a human donor with chronic lymphocytic leukemia. The source material was PBMCs, sampled after 24 months of ibrutinib treatment.

CDR3 bases: TGTGCCAGCAGCTTAGTTGCAGGGGCTGATTATGGCTACACCTTC. It is translated as CASSLVAGADYGYTF. The rearrangement uses TRBV7-6 and TRBJ1-2, with a possible D match to TRBD1 (6 bases). CDR3 length equals 15 residues. The V end lost 1 base, the J end lost 5 bases, and 14 bases lay between the germline ends. Germline CDR1 is SGHVS and CDR2 is FNYEAQ.